This T cell receptor (beta chain) derives from a study of cytomegalovirus exposure and HLA in healthy donors. Germline V gene data show CDR1 as MNHEY and CDR2 as SVGAGI. Trimming at V came to 2 bases and at J to 2 bases, leaving 5 bases not matched to a gene. The CDR3 runs 15 residues. Use of 60 Vbeta and 13 Jbeta primers characterized the PCR. TCRdb's copy holds only in-frame clones and misses some; the assay was immunoSEQ multiplex PCR. The sample includes some 130,000 clones, roughly 60% of them seen just once. The clonotype comes from a man in his forties in good health and CMV-seropositive. The sample taken for sequencing was PBMCs. The chain is built from TRBV6-5 and TRBJ2-7; 8 bases are a match to TRBD1. This chain's CDR3 is CASSYGQGFAYEQYF. DNA for the CDR3: TGTGCCAGCAGTTACGGACAGGGCTTCGCCTACGAGCAGTACTTC.